A single sample gave rise to the 9 T cell receptor beta chains below, sequenced in a study of T cell responses to AZD1222 COVID-19 vaccine (dated by TCRdb to the early 2020s). The sample's time point label, decoded: baseline before first vaccination. The library relied on the immunoSEQ multiplex PCR assay. TCRdb mirrors the immuneACCESS table, restricted to in-frame sequences. Some clones are absent from its copies; in checked studies, under half trace to an unresolved V gene, and the reason for the others is unknown. The sample table contains around 160,000 clones; only one count was recorded for around 91% of them. Less than 5.5% of the sample lies in the top ten. This specimen consisted of peripheral blood, obtained on day 0 of AZD1222 vaccination. These receptor sequences come from an adult in good health.

This chain connects TRBV6-1 to TRBJ1-2, with TRBD1 as a possible D gene (5 bases). This CDR3 has 16 residues. Germline lookup yields CDR1 MNHNS and CDR2 SASEGT. Trimming removed 4 bases from V and 0 bases from J, with 15 bases in between. The CDR3 DNA reads as TGTGCCAGCAGTGCAGGGTCGGGAAGTGCTAACTATGGCTACACCTTC. Protein product: CASSAGSGSANYGYTF.

This rearrangement joins TRBV15 to TRBJ1-4, with D possibly TRBD1 on 6 matching bases. V was pared by 3 bases and J by 8 bases, with 16 bases between. The CDR3 runs 15 residues. The germline V gene has CDR1 LNHNV and CDR2 YYDKDF (reference sequence). The CDR3 region is CATSSETGTREKLFF. The CDR3 nucleotides read TGTGCCACCAGCAGCGAAACAGGGACGAGGGAAAAACTGTTTTTT.

This chain connects TRBV6-4 to TRBJ1-1; the D is unclear. The V and J ends lost 6 bases and 8 bases respectively, with 10 bases between them. Germline loops: CDR1 MRHNA, CDR2 SNTAGT. The CDR3 is 11 amino acids. CDR3 protein: CASSRLGEAFF. The CDR3 nucleotides are TGTGCCAGCAGCCGACTGGGGGAAGCTTTCTTT.

V and J are TRBV24-1 and TRBJ1-2; D not certain. The CDR3 sequence is 11 residues long. V dropped 5 bases and J dropped 7 bases, with 7 bases sitting between them. Per germline, CDR1 KGHDR and CDR2 SFDVKD. CDR3 sequence reads: CATSAWSGYTF. In nucleotides, the CDR3 is TGTGCCACCAGTGCGTGGAGTGGCTACACCTTC.

The chain employs TRBV18 and TRBJ1-1, with TRBD1 identical over 8 bases. Germline CDR1 is KGHSH and CDR2 is LQKENI. This CDR3 region has 12 residues. Losses at the gene ends were 3 bases for V and 8 bases for J; bases not matched to a gene: 2. CDR3 DNA: TGTGCCAGCTCACCGCGGACAGGGGAAGCTTTCTTT. Translated: CASSPRTGEAFF.

V is TRBV5-1 and J is TRBJ2-1; TRBD2 is a possible D gene (6 bases). The V gene lost 4 bases and the J gene lost 5 bases, with 16 bases spanning the gap. This CDR3 contains 15 residues. CDR1 is SGHRS, CDR2 YFSETQ, per germline. In DNA form, the CDR3 reads TGCGCCAGCAGCCCAGGGACTGCCTTGGACAATGAGCAGTTCTTC. It translates to CASSPGTALDNEQFF. The entire variable domain, with the rest obtained from reference TRBV5-1 and TRBJ2-1, is as follows: KAGVTQTPRYLIKTRGQQVTLSCSPISGHRSVSWYQQTPGQGLQFLFEYFSETQRNKGNFPGRFSGRQFSNSRSEMNVSTLELGDSALYLCASSPGTALDNEQFFGPGTRLTVL.

The chain combines TRBV2 with TRBJ1-3; TRBD1 aligns across 8 bases. CDR1 and CDR2 from the germline V gene are SNHLY and FYNNEI. The CDR3 contains 14 residues. J was trimmed by 2 bases and V by 6 bases; bases with no gene match: 3. The CDR3 nucleotides are TGTGCCAGCAGCGCGGACAGGGCTGGAAACACCATATATTTT. Protein product: CASSADRAGNTIYF.

This chain links TRBV10-3 with TRBJ1-1, with D perhaps TRBD1 (5 bases). Germline loops: CDR1 ENHRY, CDR2 SYGVKD. V was trimmed by 3 bases and J by 5 bases, leaving 16 bases between them. The CDR3 contains 15 residues. CDR3 loop: CAISDWAGRLTEAFF. The CDR3, as DNA: TGTGCCATCAGTGACTGGGCAGGGCGCTTGACTGAAGCTTTCTTT.

The V call is TRBV19, the J call TRBJ2-1; D could derive from TRBD1 or TRBD2 (5 bases each). Germline CDR1 reads LNHDA; CDR2 reads SQIVND (reference sequence). Trimming pared 4 bases from V and 9 bases from J, leaving 19 bases between. The CDR3 totals 15 residues. DNA for the CDR3: TGTGCCAGTAGTAAACCGGGACCCGGGGTTGGTGAGCAGTTCTTC. Protein sequence: CASSKPGPGVGEQFF.